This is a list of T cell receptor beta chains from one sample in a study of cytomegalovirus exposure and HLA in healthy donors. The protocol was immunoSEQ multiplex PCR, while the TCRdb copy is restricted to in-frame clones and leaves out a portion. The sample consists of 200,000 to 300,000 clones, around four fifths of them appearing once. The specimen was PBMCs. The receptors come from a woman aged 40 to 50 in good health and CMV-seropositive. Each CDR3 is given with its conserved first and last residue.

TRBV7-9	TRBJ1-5	CASSPQGAIQPQHF
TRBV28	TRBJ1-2	CASSTTGAPPYGYTF
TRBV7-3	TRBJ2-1	CASSLVDGSGEQFF
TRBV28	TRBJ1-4	CASSLRGGLVEKLFF
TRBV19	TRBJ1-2	CASSIRYGYTF
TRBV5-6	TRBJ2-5	CASSLVRTGIVGTQYF
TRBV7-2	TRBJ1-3	CASSFRDTAGNTIYF
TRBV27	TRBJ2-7	CASSSLQGAGAYEQYF
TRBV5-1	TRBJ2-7	CASSLGGTSGYEQYF
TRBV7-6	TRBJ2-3	CASSRRQGPLDTQYF
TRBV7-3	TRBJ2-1	CASSLRVGGADEQFF
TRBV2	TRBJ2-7	CASRRDTPSKQYF
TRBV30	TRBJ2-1	CAWNMDLLQNEQFF
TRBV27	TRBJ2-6	CASSQEGPSAGANVLTF
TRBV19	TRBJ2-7	CASSIELGPYEQYF
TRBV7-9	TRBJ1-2	CASSSLQENYGYTF
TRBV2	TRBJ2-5	CASTLASGSTVETQYF
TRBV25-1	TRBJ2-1	CASRTHGSYNEQFF
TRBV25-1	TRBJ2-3	CASSEQGPDTQYF
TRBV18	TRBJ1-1	CASSPLGGAGTEAFF
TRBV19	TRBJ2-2	CASSPRPWPRGLAGVGTGELFF
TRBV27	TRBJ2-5	CASSKTSGRLEETQYF
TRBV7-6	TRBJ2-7	CASSFGSGTSGTYEQYF
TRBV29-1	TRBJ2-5	CSVESQQGGGETQYF
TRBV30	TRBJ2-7	CAWSGQGGFEQYF
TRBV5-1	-	CASSLTGPGYEQYF
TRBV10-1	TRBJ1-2	CASPAEVTYGYTF
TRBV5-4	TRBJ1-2	CASSSVQVLDGYTF
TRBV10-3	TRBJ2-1	CAIRGDREGNEQFF
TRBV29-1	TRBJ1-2	CSVEGSRGAKGYTF
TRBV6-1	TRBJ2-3	CATAGQGYTDTQYF
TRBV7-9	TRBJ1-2	CASSRAGTGTNYGYTF
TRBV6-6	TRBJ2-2	CASSYSFQANTGELFF
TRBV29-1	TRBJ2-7	CSVRQGGSYEQYF
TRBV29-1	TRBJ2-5	CSVEPRHIQETQYF
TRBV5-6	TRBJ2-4	CASSWRAAGLAKNIQYF
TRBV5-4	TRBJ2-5	CASSLGGQETQYF
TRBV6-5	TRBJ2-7	CASRPGGSGTHEQYF
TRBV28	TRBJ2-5	CASSTRETQYF
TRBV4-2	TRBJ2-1	CASSQEGAGEQFF
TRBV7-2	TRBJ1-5	CASSLGGGRPQHF
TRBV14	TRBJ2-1	CASSQSPGGIQFF
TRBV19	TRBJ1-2	CASMLTGTTNYGYTF
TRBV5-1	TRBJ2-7	CASSQDRGGHEQYF
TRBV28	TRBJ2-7	CATSDYEQYF
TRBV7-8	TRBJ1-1	CASSSGTGGFSTEAFF
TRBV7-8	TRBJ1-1	CASSLMDRNTEAFF
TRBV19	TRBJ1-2	CASSPSTAGVGYTF
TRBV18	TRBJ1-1	CASSPGQVGNTEAFF
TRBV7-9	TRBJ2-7	CASSLILGSSYEQYF
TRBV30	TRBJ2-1	CAWSLLVSSYNEQFF
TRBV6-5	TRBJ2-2	CASSYGQTNTGELFF
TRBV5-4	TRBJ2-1	CASSRDPLAGVRSYNEQFF
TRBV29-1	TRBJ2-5	CSVWDRGETQYF
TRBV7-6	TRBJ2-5	CASSLWAEQETQYF